The clone carrying this T cell receptor beta chain occurred many times. Its antigen remains unidentified. The data stem from a study of T-cell memory formation after mild COVID-19. As for the study in general: TCR clusters mostly belonged to single donors.

CDR3 length: 16 residues. The germline V gene has CDR1 SGHTA and CDR2 FQGNSA. With 0 bases removed from V and 0 bases from J, the gap between germline ends came to 9 bases. TCRdb called the 5' RACE reads again in MiXCR, with one record for every CDR3 protein. The table shows roughly 250,000 distinct CDR3 sequences, with 15% to 20% occurring only once. Regarding the study as a whole: The authors did not confirm SARS-CoV-2 specificity of second-wave clones peaking day 37.

This TCR was recovered from a man between 18 and 35 years old who had mild COVID-19 (a few samples of this study predate the infection). Cell type and time point are not known. The chain couples TRBV7-2 to TRBJ2-1; tentative D call: TRBD2 (5 bases). Sequencing input: PBMCs or a T cell subset sorted from them (not recorded which). Here the CDR3 DNA reads TGTGCCAGCAGCTTAGCCACTAGAAGCTCCTACAATGAGCAGTTCTTC. Residues: CASSLATRSSYNEQFF. Based on the CDR3 plus reference TRBV7-2 and TRBJ2-1, the full variable domain is GAGVSQSPSNKVTEKGKDVELRCDPISGHTALYWYRQSLGQGLEFLIYFQGNSAPDKSGLPSDRFSAERTGGSVSTLTIQRTQQEDSAVYLCASSLATRSSYNEQFFGPGTRLTVL.